These T cell receptor beta chains were read from a single sample in a study of T cells in Graves' hyperthyroidism and ophthalmopathy. TCRdb processed the multiplex PCR reads anew with MiXCR; each CDR3 protein has one entry. The profile shows 350,000 to 500,000 distinct CDR3 sequences, around 13% of them singletons. The specimen sequenced was blood. The receptor set was obtained from a woman younger than 35 with Graves' hyperthyroidism. CDR3s include the opening cysteine and the closing phenylalanine or tryptophan. The D gene is left open where the match is weak. Size values are once, few and many counts, or a class for expanded clones, and some rows have none.

CDR3 protein: CASSVQSSGANVLTF
CDR3 DNA: TGTGCCAGCTCAGTACAGAGCTCTGGGGCCAACGTCCTGACTTTC
D gene: -
V gene: TRBV18
clone size: -
J gene: TRBJ2-6

CDR3 protein: CAWSSPGYGYTF
CDR3 DNA: TGTGCCTGGAGTTCGCCCGGGTATGGCTACACCTTC
D gene: -
V gene: TRBV30
clone size: many
J gene: TRBJ1-2

CDR3 protein: CASSFLEPLIQGDTGYTF
CDR3 DNA: TGTGCCAGCAGTTTCCTCGAACCTCTCATCCAGGGGGATACTGGCTACACCTTC
D gene: TRBD1
V gene: TRBV27
clone size: many
J gene: TRBJ1-2

CDR3 protein: CATNGGRDTEAFF
CDR3 DNA: TGCGCCACAAACGGAGGCCGGGACACTGAAGCTTTCTTT
D gene: -
V gene: TRBV10-2
clone size: few
J gene: TRBJ1-1

CDR3 protein: CSAVMPGSGYTF
CDR3 DNA: TGCAGTGCCGTCATGCCGGGGAGTGGCTACACCTTC
D gene: -
V gene: TRBV20-1
clone size: -
J gene: TRBJ1-2

CDR3 protein: CASSYIGTSNGAFF
CDR3 DNA: TGTGCCAGCAGTTACATCGGGACATCAAATGGAGCTTTCTTT
D gene: -
V gene: TRBV2
clone size: -
J gene: TRBJ1-1

CDR3 protein: CASRTAVEQYF
CDR3 DNA: TGTGCCAGCAGGACGGCTGTCGAGCAGTACTTC
D gene: -
V gene: TRBV6-2/TRBV6-3
clone size: many
J gene: TRBJ2-7

CDR3 protein: CASSYDRMRNEQFF
CDR3 DNA: TGTGCCAGCAGTTACGACCGTATGAGGAATGAGCAGTTCTTC
D gene: -
V gene: TRBV6-2/TRBV6-3
clone size: many
J gene: TRBJ2-1

CDR3 protein: CASGYYNEQFF
CDR3 DNA: TGTGCTAGTGGTTACTACAATGAGCAGTTCTTC
D gene: -
V gene: TRBV12-5
clone size: many
J gene: TRBJ2-1

CDR3 protein: CASSYSGRAQYF
CDR3 DNA: TGTGCCAGCAGTTACAGTGGCAGAGCTCAGTACTTC
D gene: -
V gene: TRBV6-2/TRBV6-3
clone size: many
J gene: TRBJ2-5

CDR3 protein: CASSQSSGSWGYTF
CDR3 DNA: TGTGCCAGCAGCCAATCATCAGGGAGTTGGGGCTACACCTTC
D gene: -
V gene: TRBV16
clone size: -
J gene: TRBJ1-2

CDR3 protein: CASSFGTPPYEQYF
CDR3 DNA: TGTGCCAGCAGTTTTGGGACTCCACCATACGAGCAGTACTTC
D gene: -
V gene: TRBV28
clone size: many
J gene: TRBJ2-7

CDR3 protein: CASSPRGGTGDTQYF
CDR3 DNA: TGTGCCAGCTCACCACGGGGGGGAACAGGAGATACGCAGTATTTT
D gene: TRBD2
V gene: TRBV18
clone size: many
J gene: TRBJ2-3

CDR3 protein: CASSEAPTRPLIPSNTEAFF
CDR3 DNA: TGTGCCAGCAGTGAAGCGCCCACCCGTCCCCTAATTCCGTCGAACACTGAAGCTTTCTTT
D gene: -
V gene: TRBV2
clone size: many
J gene: TRBJ1-1

CDR3 protein: CTSSLDLPRGGAPGEETQYF
CDR3 DNA: TGTACCAGCAGTTTAGATTTACCCCGGGGGGGGGCCCCGGGGGAAGAGACCCAGTACTTC
D gene: TRBD2
V gene: TRBV28
clone size: -
J gene: TRBJ2-5

CDR3 protein: CASSQDPPWTEFYEQYF
CDR3 DNA: TGCGCCAGCAGCCAAGATCCACCCTGGACAGAATTCTACGAGCAGTACTTC
D gene: -
V gene: TRBV4-1
clone size: -
J gene: TRBJ2-7

CDR3 protein: CASSYPPQETQYF
CDR3 DNA: TGTGCCAGCAGTTACCCTCCCCAAGAGACCCAGTACTTC
D gene: -
V gene: TRBV6-2/TRBV6-3
clone size: few
J gene: TRBJ2-5

CDR3 protein: CSASGASYEQFF
CDR3 DNA: TGCAGTGCTAGTGGTGCTAGTTATGAGCAGTTCTTC
D gene: -
V gene: TRBV20-1
clone size: -
J gene: TRBJ2-1

CDR3 protein: CSASGGTVGDTQYF
CDR3 DNA: TGCAGTGCTTCGGGTGGGACAGTTGGAGATACGCAGTATTTT
D gene: TRBD1
V gene: TRBV20-1
clone size: many
J gene: TRBJ2-3

CDR3 protein: CASSPGIHTPNYGYTF
CDR3 DNA: TGTGCCAGCAGTCCAGGGATACATACCCCTAACTATGGCTACACCTTC
D gene: -
V gene: TRBV6-1
clone size: many
J gene: TRBJ1-2

CDR3 protein: CSVEDHGTVADTQYF
CDR3 DNA: TGCAGCGTTGAAGACCACGGGACTGTCGCAGATACGCAGTATTTT
D gene: -
V gene: TRBV29-1
clone size: many
J gene: TRBJ2-3

CDR3 protein: CASSFVAGGLTHNEQFF
CDR3 DNA: TGTGCCAGCAGCTTTGTAGCGGGAGGGCTAACACACAATGAGCAGTTCTTC
D gene: TRBD2
V gene: TRBV5-5
clone size: few
J gene: TRBJ2-1

CDR3 protein: CASSDRGHDEQFF
CDR3 DNA: TGTGCCAGCAGTGACAGGGGGCATGATGAGCAGTTCTTC
D gene: TRBD1
V gene: TRBV6-1
clone size: many
J gene: TRBJ2-1

CDR3 protein: CSARDQVGGSNQPQHF
CDR3 DNA: TGCAGTGCTAGAGATCAGGTCGGGGGGAGCAATCAGCCCCAGCATTTT
D gene: -
V gene: TRBV20-1
clone size: many
J gene: TRBJ1-5

CDR3 protein: CASSADRGFSPLHF
CDR3 DNA: TGTGCCAGCAGCGCGGACAGGGGGTTTTCACCCCTCCACTTT
D gene: TRBD1
V gene: TRBV9
clone size: -
J gene: TRBJ1-6

CDR3 protein: CSARSGSLINEQYF
CDR3 DNA: TGCAGTGCTAGGTCCGGGAGTTTAATCAACGAGCAGTACTTC
D gene: -
V gene: TRBV20-1
clone size: -
J gene: TRBJ2-7

CDR3 protein: CASRIGLAGAEQYF
CDR3 DNA: TGTGCCAGCAGGATTGGACTAGCGGGTGCCGAGCAGTACTTC
D gene: TRBD2
V gene: TRBV12-3/TRBV12-4
clone size: many
J gene: TRBJ2-7

CDR3 protein: CASGQDSNYGYTF
CDR3 DNA: TGTGCCAGCGGACAGGACTCTAACTATGGCTACACCTTC
D gene: TRBD1
V gene: TRBV12-3/TRBV12-4
clone size: -
J gene: TRBJ1-2

CDR3 protein: CASSLRTGSEAFF
CDR3 DNA: TGTGCCAGCAGTTTACGGACAGGGTCTGAAGCTTTCTTT
D gene: TRBD1
V gene: TRBV28
clone size: many
J gene: TRBJ1-1

CDR3 protein: CASSDFSGIGEQFF
CDR3 DNA: TGTGCCAGCAGTGATTTTAGCGGGATTGGTGAGCAGTTCTTC
D gene: TRBD2
V gene: TRBV2
clone size: -
J gene: TRBJ2-1

CDR3 protein: CASSLFPVGTGENQPQHF
CDR3 DNA: TGTGCCAGCAGTTTATTTCCGGTAGGGACGGGGGAAAATCAGCCCCAGCATTTT
D gene: -
V gene: TRBV27
clone size: few
J gene: TRBJ1-5